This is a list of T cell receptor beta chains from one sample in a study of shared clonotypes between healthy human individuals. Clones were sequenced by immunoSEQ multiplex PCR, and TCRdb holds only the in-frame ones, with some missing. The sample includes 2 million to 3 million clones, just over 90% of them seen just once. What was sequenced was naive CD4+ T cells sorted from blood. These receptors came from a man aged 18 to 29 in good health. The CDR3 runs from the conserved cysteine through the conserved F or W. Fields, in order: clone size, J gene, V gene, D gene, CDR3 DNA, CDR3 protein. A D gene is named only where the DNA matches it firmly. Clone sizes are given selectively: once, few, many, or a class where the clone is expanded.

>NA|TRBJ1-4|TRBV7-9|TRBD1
TGTGCCAGCAGCTCGACAGGGGGGCGACTGTTTTTT
CASSSTGGRLFF
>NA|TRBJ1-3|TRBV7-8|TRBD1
TGTGCCAGCAGCTTAGGACAGGGGGCCTCTGGAAACACCATATATTTT
CASSLGQGASGNTIYF
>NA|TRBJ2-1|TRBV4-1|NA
TGCGCCAGCAGCCAAGCCCCTCTCGCGGGATTCAATGAGCAGTTCTTC
CASSQAPLAGFNEQFF
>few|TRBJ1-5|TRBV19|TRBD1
TGTGCCAGTAGTATGACAGGGGCTCAGCCCCAGCATTTT
CASSMTGAQPQHF
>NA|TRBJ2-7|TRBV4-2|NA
TGTGCCAGCAGCCAAGAGGGGACATCAGGCGAGCAGTACTTC
CASSQEGTSGEQYF
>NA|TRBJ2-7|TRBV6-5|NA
TGTGCCAGCAGTCTCGGGCCCCTCTACGAGCAGTACTTC
CASSLGPLYEQYF
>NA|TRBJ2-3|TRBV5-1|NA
TGCGCCAGCAGCTCGGCAGGGAAAAGCACAGATACGCAGTATTTT
CASSSAGKSTDTQYF
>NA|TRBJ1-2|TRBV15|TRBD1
TGTGCCACCAGCAGAGATACACAGGGGGTTCGCTATGGCTACACCTTC
CATSRDTQGVRYGYTF
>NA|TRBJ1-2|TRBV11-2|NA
TGTGCCAGCAGCTCCCGGACAGAACCTAACTATGGCTACACCTTC
CASSSRTEPNYGYTF
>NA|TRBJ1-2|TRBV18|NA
TGTGCCAGCTCACCAGGACAGCCTTACTATGGCTACACCTTC
CASSPGQPYYGYTF
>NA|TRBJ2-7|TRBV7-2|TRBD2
TGTGCCAGCAGCTCGGGGACTACTTACGAGCAGTACTTC
CASSSGTTYEQYF
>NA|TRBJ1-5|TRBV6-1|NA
TGTGCCAGCAGTCAAATGGGAGGGTTGAATCAGCCCCAGCATTTT
CASSQMGGLNQPQHF
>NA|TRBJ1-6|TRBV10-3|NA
TGTGCCATCAGTGCCGGGGTGCGTAATAATTCACCCCTCCACTTT
CAISAGVRNNSPLHF
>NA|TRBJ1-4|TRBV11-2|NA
TGTGCCAGCAGCCGGGAAATTGATGAAAAACTGTTTTTT
CASSREIDEKLFF
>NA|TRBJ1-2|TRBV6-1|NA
TGTGCCAGCAGCCAGTCCTTCTATGGCTACACCTTC
CASSQSFYGYTF
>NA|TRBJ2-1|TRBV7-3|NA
TGTGCCAGCAGCTTAGGCAGCGCAGTCTACAATGAGCAGTTCTTC
CASSLGSAVYNEQFF
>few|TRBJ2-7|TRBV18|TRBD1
TGTGCCAGCTCACCGACAGGGTTCGGGGAGCAGTACTTC
CASSPTGFGEQYF
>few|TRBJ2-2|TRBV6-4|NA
TGTGCCAGCAGAAAGGGACTTCCAGACACCGGGGAGCTGTTTTTT
CASRKGLPDTGELFF
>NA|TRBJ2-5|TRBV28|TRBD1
TGTGCCAGCAGTACGGAGACAGGGGATAAAGAGACCCAGTACTTC
CASSTETGDKETQYF
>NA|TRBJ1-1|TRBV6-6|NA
TGTGCCAGCAGTTACGGCCAGAACACTGAAGCTTTCTTT
CASSYGQNTEAFF
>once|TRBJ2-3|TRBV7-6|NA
TGTGCCAGCAGCTTAGGTGAGGGAGTTAGCACAGATACGCAGTATTTT
CASSLGEGVSTDTQYF
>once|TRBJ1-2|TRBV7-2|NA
TGTGCCAGCAGCTTAGCCAGGGGCCATATGAAGGGGTATAGCTATGGCTACACCTTC
CASSLARGHMKGYSYGYTF
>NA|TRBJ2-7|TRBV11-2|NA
TGTGCCAGCAGCTTAGTAGGGCCAAGCCTTTACGAGCAGTACTTC
CASSLVGPSLYEQYF
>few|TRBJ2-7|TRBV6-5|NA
TGTGCCACACACCGGGACACCGAGCAGTACTTC
CATHRDTEQYF
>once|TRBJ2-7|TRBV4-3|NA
TGCGCCAGCAGCCAAGAAGAGGGGAACGAGCAGTACTTC
CASSQEEGNEQYF
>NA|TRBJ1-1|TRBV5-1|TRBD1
TGCGCCAGCAGCTTGTCGGGGACAGCCATTGAAGCTTTCTTT
CASSLSGTAIEAFF
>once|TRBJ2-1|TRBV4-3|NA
TGCGCCAGCAGACCGACCTTGGACCGTCCCCACAATGAGCAGTTCTTC
CASRPTLDRPHNEQFF
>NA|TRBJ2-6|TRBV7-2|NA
TGTGCCAGCAGCTTAGCTGGGGCCAACGTCCTGACTTTC
CASSLAGANVLTF
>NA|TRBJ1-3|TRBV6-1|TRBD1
TGTGCCAGCAGTGAAACCCTGGGACAGGGAAACACCATATATTTT
CASSETLGQGNTIYF
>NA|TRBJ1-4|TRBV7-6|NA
TGTGCCAGCAGCACCTCACGGGGGGGGTCTAATGAAAAACTGTTTTTT
CASSTSRGGSNEKLFF
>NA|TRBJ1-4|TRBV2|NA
TGTGCCAACCGCCTAGGGGAAGGGGCGGGTGAAAAACTGTTTTTT
CANRLGEGAGEKLFF
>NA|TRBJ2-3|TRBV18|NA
TGTGCCAGCTCACCGGAGGGAGATACGCAGTATTTT
CASSPEGDTQYF
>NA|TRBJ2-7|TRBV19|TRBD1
TGTGCCAGTAGGGGACAGGGAGGATTCAACGAGCAGTACTTC
CASRGQGGFNEQYF
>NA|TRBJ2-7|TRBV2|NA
TGTGCCAGCAAGGGTTCTCTCTACGAGCAGTACTTC
CASKGSLYEQYF
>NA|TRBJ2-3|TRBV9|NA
TGTGCCAGCAGCGTAGGTCACAGCACAGATACGCAGTATTTT
CASSVGHSTDTQYF
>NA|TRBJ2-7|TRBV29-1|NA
TGCAGCGTTAGACCCGGAGGACTGGGGTCCTACGAGCAGTACTTC
CSVRPGGLGSYEQYF